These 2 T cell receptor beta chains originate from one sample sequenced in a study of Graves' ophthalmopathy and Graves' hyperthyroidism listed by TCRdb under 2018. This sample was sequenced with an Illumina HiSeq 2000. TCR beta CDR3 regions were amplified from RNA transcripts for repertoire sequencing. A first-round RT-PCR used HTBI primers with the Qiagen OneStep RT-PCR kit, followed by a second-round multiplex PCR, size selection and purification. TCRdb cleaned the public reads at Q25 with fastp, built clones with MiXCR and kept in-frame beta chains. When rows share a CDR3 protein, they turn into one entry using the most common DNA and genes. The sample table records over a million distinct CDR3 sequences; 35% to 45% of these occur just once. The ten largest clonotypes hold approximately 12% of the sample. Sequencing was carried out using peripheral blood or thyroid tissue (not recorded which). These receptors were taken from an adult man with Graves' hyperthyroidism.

The CDR3 here is CSALDGGEPQHF. The CDR3, as DNA: TGCAGTGCTCTTGATGGGGGCGAGCCCCAGCATTTT. The V call is TRBV20-1, the J call TRBJ1-5; possibly TRBD1 for D (6 bases). CDR3 length: 12 residues. The germline gives CDR1 DFQATT, CDR2 SNEGSKA (reference sequence). Trimming removed 5 bases from V and 8 bases from J, with 13 bases in between.

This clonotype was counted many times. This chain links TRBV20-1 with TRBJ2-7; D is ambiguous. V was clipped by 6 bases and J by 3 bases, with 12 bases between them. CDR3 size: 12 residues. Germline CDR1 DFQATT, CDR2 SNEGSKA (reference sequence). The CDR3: CSAAVGVYEQYF. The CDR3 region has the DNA TGCAGTGCCGCGGTTGGAGTCTACGAGCAGTACTTC.